This T cell receptor (beta chain) is from a study of blood T cell repertoires in COVID-19. Original processing notes: Reference gene primer amplification gave estimated nucleated cell counts. Here immunoSEQ multiplex PCR was the method, and the copy in TCRdb shows in-frame clones only, minus some. That table furnishes V, J and clone size, whereas the DNA furnished D and trimming. The sample consists of 400,000 to 550,000 clones, around 89% of them appearing once. The CDR3 runs to 12 residues. CDR1 and CDR2 from the germline V gene are SGDLS and YYNGEE. The V gene lost 0 bases and the J gene lost 5 bases, with 5 bases spanning the gap. This clone is a singleton in its sample.

The gene calls are TRBV9 and TRBJ1-2, with D possibly TRBD1 on 5 matching bases. This TCR derives from a woman aged 25 to 39 with acute or convalescent COVID-19. Sequencing was carried out using peripheral blood. The CDR3 loop reads CASSVEGYGYTF. In DNA form, the CDR3 reads TGTGCCAGCAGCGTAGAGGGGTATGGCTACACCTTC.